This T cell receptor beta chain emerged from a study of shared T cell receptors in the human thymus. Sequenced by immunoSEQ multiplex PCR; TCRdb stores in-frame clones only, minus some. Here the sample spans 630,000 or so clones, approximately 89% being singletons. To note about this clone: Different DNA sequences within this sample yield the same CDR3.

CDR1 is MNHNS and CDR2 is SASEGT in the germline V gene. V lost 2 bases, J lost 7 bases, and 15 bases lay in between. This CDR3 spans 15 amino acids. This sample also appeared in a second study, on human thymus T cells.

The chain has TRBV6-1 and TRBJ1-5, with D perhaps TRBD1 (6 bases). This receptor was taken from a boy under three years old with a congenital heart defect. Sequencing was performed on thymocytes. CDR3 sequence (DNA): TGTGCCAGCAGTGAACAGACAGGACCGAGACAGCCCCAGCATTTT. Amino acids: CASSEQTGPRQPQHF.